This T cell receptor beta chain was documented in a study of cytomegalovirus exposure and HLA in healthy donors. Use of 60 Vbeta and 13 Jbeta primers characterized the PCR. This table comes from immunoSEQ multiplex PCR, and its TCRdb copy is limited to in-frame clones, with some not included. The sample lists around 120,000 clones, around three quarters seen once, with approximately 2% in the top ten. This CDR3 has 13 residues. In germline, CDR1 is SGHRS, CDR2 YFSETQ. V was shortened by 2 bases and J by 10 bases, with 13 bases between the two germline ends. Comment on this clone: Antigen unknown.

Study findings and constraints: Researchers reported from a later analysis that most CMV-associated TCR beta chains appeared HLA-restricted. Among the most significant clusters, several appeared linked to common viral pathogens in a later analysis. The authors enumerated around 150 TCR beta chains as linked to cytomegalovirus.

The sequencing sample was made of PBMCs. The sequence came from a young man in good health and CMV-seronegative. V and J are TRBV5-1 and TRBJ2-1, with a possible D match to TRBD1 (6 bases). CDR3 region: CASSFGQGPEQFF. For the CDR3, the DNA is TGCGCCAGCAGCTTTGGTCAGGGGCCCGAGCAGTTCTTC.